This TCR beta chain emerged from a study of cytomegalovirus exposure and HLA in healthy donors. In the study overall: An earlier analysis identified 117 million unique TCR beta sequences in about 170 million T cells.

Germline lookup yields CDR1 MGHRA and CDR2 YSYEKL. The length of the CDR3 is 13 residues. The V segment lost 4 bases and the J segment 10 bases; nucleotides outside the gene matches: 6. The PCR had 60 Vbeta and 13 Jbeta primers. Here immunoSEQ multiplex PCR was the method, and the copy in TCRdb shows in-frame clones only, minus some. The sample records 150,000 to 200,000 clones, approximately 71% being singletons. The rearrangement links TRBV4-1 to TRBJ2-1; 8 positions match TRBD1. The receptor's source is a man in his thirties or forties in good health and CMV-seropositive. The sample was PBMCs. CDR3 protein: CASSRQGANEQFF. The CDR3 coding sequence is TGCGCCAGCAGCCGGCAGGGGGCGAACGAGCAGTTCTTC.